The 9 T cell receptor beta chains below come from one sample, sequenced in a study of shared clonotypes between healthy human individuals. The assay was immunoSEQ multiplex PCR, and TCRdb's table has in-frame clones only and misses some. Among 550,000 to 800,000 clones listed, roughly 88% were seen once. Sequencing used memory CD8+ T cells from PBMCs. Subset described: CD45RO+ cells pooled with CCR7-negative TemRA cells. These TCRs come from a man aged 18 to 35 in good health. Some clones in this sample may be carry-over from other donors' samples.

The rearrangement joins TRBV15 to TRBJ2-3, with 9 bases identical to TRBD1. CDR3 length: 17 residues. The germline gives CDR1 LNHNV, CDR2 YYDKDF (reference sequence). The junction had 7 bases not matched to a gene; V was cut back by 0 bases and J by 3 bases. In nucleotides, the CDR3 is TGTGCCACCAGCAGAGAGCCGGGACAGGGCCCGACAGATACGCAGTATTTT. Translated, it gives CATSREPGQGPTDTQYF.

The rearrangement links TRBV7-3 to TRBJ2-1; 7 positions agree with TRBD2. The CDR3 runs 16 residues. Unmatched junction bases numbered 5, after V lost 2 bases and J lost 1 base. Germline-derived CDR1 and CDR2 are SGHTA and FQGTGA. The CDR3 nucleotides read TGTGCCAGCAGCTTATTGGCGGGAGCTTCCTACAATGAGCAGTTCTTC. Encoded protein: CASSLLAGASYNEQFF. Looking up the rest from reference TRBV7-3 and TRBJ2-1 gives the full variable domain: GAGVSQTPSNKVTEKGKYVELRCDPISGHTALYWYRQSLGQGPEFLIYFQGTGAADDSGLPNDRFFAVRPEGSVSTLKIQRTERGDSAVYLCASSLLAGASYNEQFFGPGTRLTVL.

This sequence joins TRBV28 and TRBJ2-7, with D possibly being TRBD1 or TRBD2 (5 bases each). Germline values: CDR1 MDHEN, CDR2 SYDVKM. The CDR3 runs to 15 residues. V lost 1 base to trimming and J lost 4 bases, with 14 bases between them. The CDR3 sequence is CASSLFQLRGYEQYF. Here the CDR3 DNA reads TGTGCCAGCAGTTTATTCCAGTTGAGGGGTTACGAGCAGTACTTC.

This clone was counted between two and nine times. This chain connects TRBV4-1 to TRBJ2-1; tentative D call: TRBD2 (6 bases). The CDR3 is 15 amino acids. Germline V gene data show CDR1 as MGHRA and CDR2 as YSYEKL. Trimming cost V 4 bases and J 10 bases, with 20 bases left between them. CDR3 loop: CASSPFRDSLGEQFF. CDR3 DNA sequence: TGCGCCAGCAGCCCGTTCCGGGACTCCCTCGGGGAGCAGTTCTTC.

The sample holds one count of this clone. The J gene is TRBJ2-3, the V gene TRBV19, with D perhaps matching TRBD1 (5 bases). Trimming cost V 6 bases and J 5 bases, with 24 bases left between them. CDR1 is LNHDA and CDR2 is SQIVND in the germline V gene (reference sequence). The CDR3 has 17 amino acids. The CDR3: CASSQVYLETELDTQYF. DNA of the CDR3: TGTGCCAGTAGCCAAGTATATTTGGAGACAGAACTAGATACGCAGTATTTT.

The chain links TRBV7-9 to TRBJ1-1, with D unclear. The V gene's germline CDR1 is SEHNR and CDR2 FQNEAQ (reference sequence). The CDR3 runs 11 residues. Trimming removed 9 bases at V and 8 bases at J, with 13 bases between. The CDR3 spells CASSRGFEAFF. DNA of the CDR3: TGTGCCAGTAGTCGTGGCTTCGAAGCTTTCTTT.

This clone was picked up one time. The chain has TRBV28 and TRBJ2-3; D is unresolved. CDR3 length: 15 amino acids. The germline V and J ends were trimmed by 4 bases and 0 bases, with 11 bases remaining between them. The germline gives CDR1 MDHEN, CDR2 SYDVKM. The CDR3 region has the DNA TGTGCCAGCAGTTATCGGACGGACAGCACAGATACGCAGTATTTT. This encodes CASSYRTDSTDTQYF.

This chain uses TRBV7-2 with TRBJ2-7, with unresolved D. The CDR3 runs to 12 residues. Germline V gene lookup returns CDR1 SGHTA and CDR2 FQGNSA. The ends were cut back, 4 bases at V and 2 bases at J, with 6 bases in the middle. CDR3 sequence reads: CASSSRTYEQYF. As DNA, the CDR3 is TGTGCCAGCAGCTCTCGAACCTACGAGCAGTACTTC.

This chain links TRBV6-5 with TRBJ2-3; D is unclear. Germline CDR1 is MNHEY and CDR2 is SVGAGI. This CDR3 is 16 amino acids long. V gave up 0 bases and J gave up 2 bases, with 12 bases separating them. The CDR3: CASSYSSTPPTDTQYF. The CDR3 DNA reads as TGTGCCAGCAGTTACTCCTCTACGCCACCCACAGATACGCAGTATTTT.